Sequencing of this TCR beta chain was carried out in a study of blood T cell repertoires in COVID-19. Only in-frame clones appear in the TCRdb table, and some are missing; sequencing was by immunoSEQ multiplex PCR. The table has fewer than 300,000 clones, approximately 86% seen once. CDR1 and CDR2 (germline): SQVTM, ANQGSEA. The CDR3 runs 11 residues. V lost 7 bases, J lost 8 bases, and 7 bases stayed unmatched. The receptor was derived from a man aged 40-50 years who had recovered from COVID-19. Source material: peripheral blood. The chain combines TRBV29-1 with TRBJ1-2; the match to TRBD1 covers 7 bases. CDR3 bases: TGCAGCGGCAGACAGGGCGGGGGCTACACCTTC. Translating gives CSGRQGGGYTF.